This section outlines one T cell receptor (beta chain) sequence together with its context. These data come from a study of blood T cell repertoires in COVID-19. About the study: The analysed material was cDNA or gDNA that came from T cells, B-cell-depleted T cells, or PBMCs.

Germline CDR1 SGHRS, CDR2 YFSETQ. The V end lost 4 bases, the J end lost 1 base, and 21 bases lay between the germline ends. This CDR3 has 17 residues. Repertoires were generated with immunoSEQ multiplex PCR, while TCRdb's copy carries only in-frame clones and drops some. The data contain about 58,000 clones, 60% to 85% of them seen just once; the ten biggest clones take up roughly 5.3%. J is TRBJ2-7 and V is TRBV5-1; D is possibly TRBD1 (6 bases). Input material: peripheral blood. This clonotype was sampled from a human donor in a cohort sampled during active COVID-19. The CDR3 region is CASSIVPADSGSYEQYF. The CDR3 region has the DNA TGCGCCAGCAGCATAGTCCCGGCGGACAGCGGATCCTACGAGCAGTACTTC.